The TCR beta chain described here comes from a study of beta chain features in type 1 diabetes. Study-wide results and caveats: A moderate, significant TCRB CDR3 shortening appeared in type 1 diabetes across four CD4+ subsets.

The study reverse transcribed the entire isolated RNA, so it sequenced expressed TCRB transcripts. Data came from immunoSEQ multiplex PCR; TCRdb stores just in-frame clones and leaves some out. This sample has 100,000 to 150,000 clones, with about 10% found just once. The V and J ends lost 0 bases and 9 bases respectively, with 13 bases between them. Germline CDR1 is SGHTS and CDR2 is YDEGEE. This CDR3 comprises 14 residues. This clone has more than one count but fewer than ten. Its target is unknown. The receptor comes from a man aged 30 to 39 with type 1 diabetes. The V call is TRBV5-8, the J call TRBJ2-1, with D possibly matching TRBD1 (5 bases). The specimen was central memory CD4+ T cells from blood. DNA of the CDR3: TGTGCCAGCAGCTTGGATGACAGAGATAGTGAGCAGTTCTTC. Translating gives CASSLDDRDSEQFF.